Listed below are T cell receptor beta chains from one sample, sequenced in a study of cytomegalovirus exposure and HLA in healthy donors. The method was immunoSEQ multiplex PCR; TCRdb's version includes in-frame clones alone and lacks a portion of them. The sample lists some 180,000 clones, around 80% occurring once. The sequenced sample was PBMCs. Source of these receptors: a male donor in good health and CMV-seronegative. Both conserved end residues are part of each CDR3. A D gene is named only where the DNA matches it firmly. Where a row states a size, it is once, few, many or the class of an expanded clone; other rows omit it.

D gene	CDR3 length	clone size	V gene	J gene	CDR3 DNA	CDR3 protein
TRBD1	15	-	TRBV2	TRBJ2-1	TGTGCCAGCAGTCCCGGGACAGGGTCCATGAATGAGCAGTTCTTC	CASSPGTGSMNEQFF
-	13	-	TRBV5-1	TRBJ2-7	TGCGCCAGCAGCTCGAGGAGCTCCTACGAGCAGTACTTC	CASSSRSSYEQYF
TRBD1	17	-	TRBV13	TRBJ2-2	TGTGCCAGCAGCCGGCCGGGACAGACCATGAACACCGGGGAGCTGTTTTTT	CASSRPGQTMNTGELFF
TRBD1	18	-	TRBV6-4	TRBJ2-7	TGTGCCAGCAGTGACCCAGCTCGACAGGGCCTAATGTCCTACGAGCAGTACTTC	CASSDPARQGLMSYEQYF
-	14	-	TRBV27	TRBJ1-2	TGTGCCAGCAGTCCATGGGGGGGTAACTATGGCTACACCTTC	CASSPWGGNYGYTF
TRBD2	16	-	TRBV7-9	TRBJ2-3	TGTGCCAGCAGCCCCCGACTAGCGCAGGACACAGATACGCAGTATTTT	CASSPRLAQDTDTQYF
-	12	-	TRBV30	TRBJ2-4	TGTGCCTGGAGTGTTTCCGGTAACATTCAGTACTTC	CAWSVSGNIQYF
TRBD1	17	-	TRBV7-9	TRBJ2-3	TGTGCCAGCAGCTTTACCCCCTTGGCAGGGGGCGAAGATACGCAGTATTTT	CASSFTPLAGGEDTQYF
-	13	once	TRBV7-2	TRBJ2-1	TGTGCCAGCAGCTTAGGGGCGCCCTTCGAGCAGTTCTTC	CASSLGAPFEQFF
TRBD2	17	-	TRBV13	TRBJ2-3	TGTGCCAGCAGCAGAACTAGCGAGGCTCGTATCACAGATACGCAGTATTTT	CASSRTSEARITDTQYF
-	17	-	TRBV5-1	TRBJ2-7	TGCGCCAGCAGCTTGGAGGCAGGAGGTGCAGGGGCATGCGAGCAGTACTTC	CASSLEAGGAGACEQYF
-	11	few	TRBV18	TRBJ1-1	TGTGCCAGCTCACTTAGTTCTGAAGCTTTCTTT	CASSLSSEAFF
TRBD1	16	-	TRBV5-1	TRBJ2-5	TGCGCCAGCAGCTCAACAGGGGTTGCGGTCCAAGAGACCCAGTACTTC	CASSSTGVAVQETQYF
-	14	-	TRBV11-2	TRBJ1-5	TGTGCCAGCAGCTCGGTGGGCAGCAATCAGCCCCAGCATTTT	CASSSVGSNQPQHF
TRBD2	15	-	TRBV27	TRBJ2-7	TGTGCCAGCAGACCGGGACTAGCGGGGGTTGCGGGGCAGTACTTC	CASRPGLAGVAGQYF
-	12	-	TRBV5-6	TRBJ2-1	TGTGCCAGCAGCTTGGTCAGGGGTGAGCAGTTCTTC	CASSLVRGEQFF
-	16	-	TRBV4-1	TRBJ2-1	TGCGCCAGCAGCCAAGATCGTTCGGCGAGCGGCAGTGAGCAGTTCTTC	CASSQDRSASGSEQFF
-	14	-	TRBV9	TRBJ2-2	TGTGCCAGCAGCGTACTCTCGAACACCGGGGAGCTGTTTTTT	CASSVLSNTGELFF
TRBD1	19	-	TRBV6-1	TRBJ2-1	TGTGCCAGCAGTGAAGGAACGGGTCGCGCCAGGGGGCCTTACAATGAGCAGTTCTTC	CASSEGTGRARGPYNEQFF
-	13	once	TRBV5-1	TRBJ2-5	TGCGCCAGCAGCTTAGAACGGGAAGAGACCCAGTACTTC	CASSLEREETQYF
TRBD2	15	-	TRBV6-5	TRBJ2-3	TGTGCCATCACTAGACTAGCGGGGAGCACAGATACGCAGTATTTT	CAITRLAGSTDTQYF
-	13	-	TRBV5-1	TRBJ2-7	TGCGCCAGCAGCTTCCAGGGCCAGCTACAGGAGTACTTC	CASSFQGQLQEYF
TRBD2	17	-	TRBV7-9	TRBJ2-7	TGTGCCAGCAGCTTAGTTCGCCTAGCGGGACCCTCCTACGAGCAGTACTTC	CASSLVRLAGPSYEQYF
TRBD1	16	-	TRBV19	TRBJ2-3	TGTGCCAGTAGTAACCCAGGGGGCCGGAGCACAGATACGCAGTATTTT	CASSNPGGRSTDTQYF
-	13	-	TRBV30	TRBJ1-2	TGTGCCTCTCCACAGGGACGAGTCTATGGCTACACCTTC	CASPQGRVYGYTF
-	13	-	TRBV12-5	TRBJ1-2	TGTGCTAGTGGTTTTTCAGGGGCCGATGGCTACACCTTC	CASGFSGADGYTF
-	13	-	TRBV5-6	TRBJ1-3	TGTGCCAGCAGCTTGGCGGGAGGAAACACCATATATTTT	CASSLAGGNTIYF
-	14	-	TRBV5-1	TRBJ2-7	TGCGCCAGCAGCTTGTCCAACTCCTCGCCCGAGCAGTACTTC	CASSLSNSSPEQYF
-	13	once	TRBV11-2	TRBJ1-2	TGTGCCAGCAGCGAACAGATACTCTATGGCTACACCTTC	CASSEQILYGYTF
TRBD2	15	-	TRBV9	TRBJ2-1	TGTGCCAGCAGCGCGATACTAGCGGGGCAGTATGAGCAGTTCTTC	CASSAILAGQYEQFF
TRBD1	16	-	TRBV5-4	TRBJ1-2	TGTGCCAGCAGCTTGGTAGGGGGCGCGGCTAACTATGGCTACACCTTC	CASSLVGGAANYGYTF
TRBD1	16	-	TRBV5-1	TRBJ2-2	TGCGCCAGCAGGGGAGACAGGGAGTTTAGAGCCGGGGAGCTGTTTTTT	CASRGDREFRAGELFF
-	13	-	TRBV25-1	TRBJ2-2	TGTGCCAGCAGTGTAACAGCTCACGGGGAGCTGTTTTTT	CASSVTAHGELFF
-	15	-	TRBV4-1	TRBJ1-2	TGCGCCAGCAGCCAAGGGGCCCCTTTGCGCTATGGCTACACCTTC	CASSQGAPLRYGYTF
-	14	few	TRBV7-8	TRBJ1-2	TGTGCCAGCAGCTTAGCACCAGGGGTCTATGGCTACACCTTC	CASSLAPGVYGYTF
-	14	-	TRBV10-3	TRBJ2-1	TGTGCCATCAGTTTAGTGGGGGGCTACAATGAGCAGTTCTTC	CAISLVGGYNEQFF
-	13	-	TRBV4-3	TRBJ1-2	TGCGCCAGCAGCCTAGAACAGGGATATGGCTACACCTTC	CASSLEQGYGYTF